The clone carrying this T cell receptor beta chain was observed a single time. Per the authors' pipeline: From reference gene primer amplification, estimates of nucleated cell counts were derived. Clones were sequenced by immunoSEQ multiplex PCR, and TCRdb holds only the in-frame ones, with some missing. V and J calls and clone size come straight from that table; D and trimming were deduced from the DNA. The sample has a few hundred thousand clones, roughly 80% seen once. The sample originates from a study of blood T cell repertoires in COVID-19. Study-level information: The United States, Italy and Spain provided the acute and convalescent COVID-19 samples. T cells, B-cell-depleted T cells, or PBMCs supplied cDNA or gDNA.

V lost 0 bases to trimming and J lost 7 bases, with 13 bases between them. CDR1 SGHKS and CDR2 YYEKEE come from the germline V gene (reference sequence). CDR3 size: 14 residues. The source material was peripheral blood. The chain carries TRBV5-5 and TRBJ1-2, with D hard to call. This TCR was recovered from a man in his fifties or sixties who had recovered from COVID-19. CDR3 sequence (DNA): TGTGCCAGCAGCTTGGGTTCTGGTTCGGGTGGCTACACCTTC. This gives the protein CASSLGSGSGGYTF.